These T cell receptor beta chains were read from a single sample in a study of shared clonotypes between healthy human individuals. Clones were sequenced by immunoSEQ multiplex PCR, and TCRdb holds only the in-frame ones, with some missing. Here the sample spans some 680,000 clones, around three quarters being singletons. Material: memory CD4+ T cells sorted from blood. The source is a woman in her 30s in good health. CDR3s include the opening cysteine and the closing phenylalanine or tryptophan. D genes are given only for firm matches. Part of the rows lack a size; the others show once, few, many or a class for expanded clones.

d_call: -
j_call: TRBJ2-7
clone_size: -
v_call: TRBV5-6
cdr3_aa: CASSRNPGSYYVEQYF
cdr3_nt: TGTGCCAGCAGCCGCAACCCCGGCTCGTATTACGTCGAGCAGTACTTC

d_call: TRBD1
j_call: TRBJ2-7
clone_size: -
v_call: TRBV2
cdr3_aa: CASRKGQGTYEQYF
cdr3_nt: TGTGCCAGCAGGAAGGGACAGGGAACTTACGAGCAGTACTTC

d_call: -
j_call: TRBJ1-1
clone_size: -
v_call: TRBV30
cdr3_aa: CAWSPGQWAFF
cdr3_nt: TGTGCCTGGAGTCCTGGACAGTGGGCTTTCTTT

d_call: -
j_call: TRBJ2-6
clone_size: -
v_call: TRBV28
cdr3_aa: CASSPRQYTYGANVLTF
cdr3_nt: TGTGCCAGCAGTCCCCGGCAGTATACTTATGGGGCCAACGTCCTGACTTTC

d_call: -
j_call: TRBJ2-5
clone_size: -
v_call: TRBV11-2
cdr3_aa: CASNRGAFGETQYF
cdr3_nt: TGTGCCAGCAATAGAGGAGCGTTTGGCGAGACCCAGTACTTC

d_call: TRBD2
j_call: TRBJ2-4
clone_size: once
v_call: TRBV11-2
cdr3_aa: CASSHVLAEVGDIQYF
cdr3_nt: TGTGCCAGCAGCCACGTACTAGCGGAAGTGGGAGACATTCAGTACTTC

d_call: -
j_call: TRBJ1-2
clone_size: -
v_call: TRBV6-6
cdr3_aa: CASSLGRENYGYTF
cdr3_nt: TGTGCCAGCAGTCTTGGCAGAGAAAACTATGGCTACACCTTC

d_call: TRBD1
j_call: TRBJ2-7
clone_size: many
v_call: TRBV28
cdr3_aa: CASSPHGTGLYEQYF
cdr3_nt: TGTGCCAGCAGTCCGCACGGGACAGGGCTCTACGAGCAGTACTTC

d_call: -
j_call: TRBJ2-7
clone_size: once
v_call: TRBV27
cdr3_aa: CASSLRWRDTYEQYF
cdr3_nt: TGTGCCAGCAGTTTAAGATGGAGGGACACCTACGAGCAGTACTTC

d_call: TRBD1
j_call: TRBJ2-5
clone_size: few
v_call: TRBV29-1
cdr3_aa: CSVTARGQVETQYF
cdr3_nt: TGCAGCGTTACAGCCAGGGGGCAGGTTGAGACCCAGTACTTC

d_call: -
j_call: TRBJ1-2
clone_size: -
v_call: TRBV4-1
cdr3_aa: CASSQGGVGKNYGYTF
cdr3_nt: TGCGCCAGCAGCCAAGGGGGGGTTGGGAAAAACTATGGCTACACCTTC

d_call: TRBD1
j_call: TRBJ1-1
clone_size: once
v_call: TRBV28
cdr3_aa: CASSLDRDTEAFF
cdr3_nt: TGTGCCAGCAGTCTTGACAGGGACACTGAAGCTTTCTTT

d_call: -
j_call: TRBJ2-7
clone_size: -
v_call: TRBV29-1
cdr3_aa: CSVERSSEQYF
cdr3_nt: TGCAGCGTTGAACGGTCCTCCGAGCAGTACTTC

d_call: TRBD1
j_call: TRBJ1-2
clone_size: -
v_call: TRBV6-1
cdr3_aa: CASSEDRGRRSYTF
cdr3_nt: TGTGCCAGCAGTGAAGACAGGGGGCGTCGGAGCTACACCTTC

d_call: -
j_call: TRBJ2-7
clone_size: -
v_call: TRBV2
cdr3_aa: CASTPDRWSSYEQYF
cdr3_nt: TGTGCCAGCACTCCAGACAGGTGGAGCTCCTACGAGCAGTACTTC

d_call: -
j_call: TRBJ1-4
clone_size: -
v_call: TRBV25-1
cdr3_aa: CASRATATNEKLFF
cdr3_nt: TGTGCCAGCAGAGCAACTGCAACTAATGAAAAACTGTTTTTT